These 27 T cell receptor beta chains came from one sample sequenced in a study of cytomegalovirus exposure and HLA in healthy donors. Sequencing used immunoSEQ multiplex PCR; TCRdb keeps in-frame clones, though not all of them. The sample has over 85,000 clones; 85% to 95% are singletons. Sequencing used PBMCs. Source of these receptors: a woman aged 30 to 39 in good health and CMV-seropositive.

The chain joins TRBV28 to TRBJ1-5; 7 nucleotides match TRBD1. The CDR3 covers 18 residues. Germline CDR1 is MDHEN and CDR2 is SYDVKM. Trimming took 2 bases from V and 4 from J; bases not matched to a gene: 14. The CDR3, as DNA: TGTGCCAGCAGTTTACGACAGGGTTCCCTATCATCAAATCAGCCCCAGCATTTT. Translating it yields CASSLRQGSLSSNQPQHF.

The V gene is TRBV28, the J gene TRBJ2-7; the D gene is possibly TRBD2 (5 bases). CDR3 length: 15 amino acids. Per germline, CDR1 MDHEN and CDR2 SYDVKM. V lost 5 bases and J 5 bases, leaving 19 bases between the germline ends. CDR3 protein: CASSLPRGILNEQYF. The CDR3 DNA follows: TGTGCCAGCAGTCTCCCCAGAGGGATCCTCAACGAGCAGTACTTC.

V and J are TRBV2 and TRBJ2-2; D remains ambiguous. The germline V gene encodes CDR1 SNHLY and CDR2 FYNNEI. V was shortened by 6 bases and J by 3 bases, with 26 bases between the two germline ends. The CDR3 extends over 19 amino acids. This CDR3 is CASRAKGEVQKVDTGELFF. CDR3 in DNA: TGTGCCAGCAGAGCGAAAGGAGAGGTCCAGAAGGTAGACACCGGGGAGCTGTTTTTT.

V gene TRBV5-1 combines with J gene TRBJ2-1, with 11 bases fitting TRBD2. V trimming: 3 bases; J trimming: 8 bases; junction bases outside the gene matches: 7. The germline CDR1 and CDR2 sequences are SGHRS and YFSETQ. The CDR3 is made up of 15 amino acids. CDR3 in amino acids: CASSYLSGRVDEQFF. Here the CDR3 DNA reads TGCGCCAGCAGCTACCTTAGCGGGAGGGTGGATGAGCAGTTCTTC.

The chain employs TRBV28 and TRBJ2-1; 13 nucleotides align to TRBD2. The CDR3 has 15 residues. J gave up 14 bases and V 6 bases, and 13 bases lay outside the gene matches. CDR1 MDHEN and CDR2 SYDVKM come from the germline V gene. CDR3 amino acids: CASSEGLAGTLGEFF. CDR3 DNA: TGTGCCAGCAGCGAGGGACTAGCGGGAACGCTGGGGGAGTTCTTC.

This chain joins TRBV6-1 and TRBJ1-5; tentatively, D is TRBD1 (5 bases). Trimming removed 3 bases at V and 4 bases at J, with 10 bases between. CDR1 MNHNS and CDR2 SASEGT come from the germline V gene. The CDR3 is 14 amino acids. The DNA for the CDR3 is TGTGCCAGCAGTGATGCAGGGAGGAATCAGCCCCAGCATTTT. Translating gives CASSDAGRNQPQHF.

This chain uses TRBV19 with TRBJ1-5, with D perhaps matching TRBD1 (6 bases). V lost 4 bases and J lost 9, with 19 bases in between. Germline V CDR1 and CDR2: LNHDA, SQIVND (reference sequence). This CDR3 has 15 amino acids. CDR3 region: CASSTLGGQSMPQHF. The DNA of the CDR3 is TGTGCCAGTAGTACATTGGGGGGGCAGTCGATGCCCCAGCATTTT. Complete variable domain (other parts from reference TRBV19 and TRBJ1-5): DGGITQSPKYLFRKEGQNVTLSCEQNLNHDAMYWYRQDPGQGLRLIYYSQIVNDFQKGDIAEGYSVSREKKESFPLTVTSAQKNPTAFYLCASSTLGGQSMPQHFGDGTRLSIL.

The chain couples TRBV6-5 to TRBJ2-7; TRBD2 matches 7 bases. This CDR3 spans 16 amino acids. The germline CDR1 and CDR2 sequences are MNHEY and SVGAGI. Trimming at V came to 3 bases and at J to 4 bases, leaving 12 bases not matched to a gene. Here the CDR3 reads CASSYRGKISGYEQYF. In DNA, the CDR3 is TGTGCCAGCAGTTATCGAGGGAAGATTAGCGGGTACGAGCAGTACTTC.

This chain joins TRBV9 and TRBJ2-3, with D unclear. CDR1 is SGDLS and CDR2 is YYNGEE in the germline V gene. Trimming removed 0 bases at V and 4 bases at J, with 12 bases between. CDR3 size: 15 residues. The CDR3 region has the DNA TGTGCCAGCAGCGTAGAACAGTTCAGATCAGATACGCAGTATTTT. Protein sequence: CASSVEQFRSDTQYF. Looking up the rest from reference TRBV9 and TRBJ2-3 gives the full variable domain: DSGVTQTPKHLITATGQRVTLRCSPRSGDLSVYWYQQSLDQGLQFLIQYYNGEERAKGNILERFSAQQFPDLHSELNLSSLELGDSALYFCASSVEQFRSDTQYFGPGTRLTVL.

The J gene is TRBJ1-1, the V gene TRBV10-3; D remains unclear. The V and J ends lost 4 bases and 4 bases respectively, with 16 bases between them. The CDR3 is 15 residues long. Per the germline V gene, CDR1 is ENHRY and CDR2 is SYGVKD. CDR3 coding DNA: TGTGCCATCAGTGGACCGGACGGCGGGATCACTGAAGCTTTCTTT. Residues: CAISGPDGGITEAFF.

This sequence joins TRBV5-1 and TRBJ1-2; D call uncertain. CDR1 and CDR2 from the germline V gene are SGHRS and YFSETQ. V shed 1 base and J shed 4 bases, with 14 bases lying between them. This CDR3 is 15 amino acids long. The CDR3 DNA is TGCGCCAGCAGCTTGCTTTCCACGGGAAGCTATGGCTACACCTTC. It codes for CASSLLSTGSYGYTF.

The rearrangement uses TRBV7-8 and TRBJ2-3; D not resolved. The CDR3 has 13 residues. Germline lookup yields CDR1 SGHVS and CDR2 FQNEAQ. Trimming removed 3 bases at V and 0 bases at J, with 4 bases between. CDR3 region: CASSFPSTDTQYF. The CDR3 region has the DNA TGTGCCAGCAGCTTCCCAAGCACAGATACGCAGTATTTT.

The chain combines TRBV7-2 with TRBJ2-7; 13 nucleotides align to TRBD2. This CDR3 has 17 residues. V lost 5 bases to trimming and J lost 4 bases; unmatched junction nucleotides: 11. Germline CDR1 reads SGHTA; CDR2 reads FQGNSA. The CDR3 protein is CASSPGLAGRGPYEQYF. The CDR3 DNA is TGTGCCAGCAGCCCGGGACTAGCGGGACGGGGCCCTTACGAGCAGTACTTC. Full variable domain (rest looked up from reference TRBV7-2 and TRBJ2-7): GAGVSQSPSNKVTEKGKDVELRCDPISGHTALYWYRQSLGQGLEFLIYFQGNSAPDKSGLPSDRFSAERTGGSVSTLTIQRTQQEDSAVYLCASSPGLAGRGPYEQYFGPGTRLTVT.

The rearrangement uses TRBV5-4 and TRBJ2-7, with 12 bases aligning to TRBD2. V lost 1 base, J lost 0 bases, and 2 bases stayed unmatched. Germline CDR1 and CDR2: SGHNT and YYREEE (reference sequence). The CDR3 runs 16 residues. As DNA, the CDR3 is TGTGCCAGCAGCTTGATGACTAGCGGGAGCTCCTACGAGCAGTACTTC. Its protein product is CASSLMTSGSSYEQYF.

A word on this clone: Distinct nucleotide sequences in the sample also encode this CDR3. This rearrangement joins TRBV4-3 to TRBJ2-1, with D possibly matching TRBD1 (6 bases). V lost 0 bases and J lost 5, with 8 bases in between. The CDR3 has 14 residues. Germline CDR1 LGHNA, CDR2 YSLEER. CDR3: CASSQDEGDNEQFF. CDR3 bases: TGCGCCAGCAGCCAAGATGAGGGGGACAATGAGCAGTTCTTC.

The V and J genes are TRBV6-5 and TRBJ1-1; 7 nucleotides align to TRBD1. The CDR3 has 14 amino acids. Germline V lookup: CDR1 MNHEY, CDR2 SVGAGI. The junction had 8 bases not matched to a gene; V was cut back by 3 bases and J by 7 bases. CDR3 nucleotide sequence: TGTGCCAGCAGTTATCTAGGGACAGCGAATGAAGCTTTCTTT. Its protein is CASSYLGTANEAFF.

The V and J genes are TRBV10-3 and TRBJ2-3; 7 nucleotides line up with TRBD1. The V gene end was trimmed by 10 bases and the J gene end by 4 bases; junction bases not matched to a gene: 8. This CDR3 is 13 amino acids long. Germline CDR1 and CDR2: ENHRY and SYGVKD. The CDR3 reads CASWDSNSDTQYF. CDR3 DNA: TGTGCCAGCTGGGACAGCAATTCAGATACGCAGTATTTT.

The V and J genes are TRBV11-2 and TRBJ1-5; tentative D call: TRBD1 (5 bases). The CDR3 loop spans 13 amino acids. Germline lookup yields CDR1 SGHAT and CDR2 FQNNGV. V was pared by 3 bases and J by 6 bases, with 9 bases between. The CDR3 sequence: CASSLDIFQPQHF. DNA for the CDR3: TGTGCCAGCAGCTTGGACATTTTTCAGCCCCAGCATTTT.

The DNA for the CDR3 is TGCGCCAGCAGCCTAACCGGGACAGGGTTGGCTGGAAACACCATATATTTT. This gives the protein CASSLTGTGLAGNTIYF. The chain couples TRBV4-1 to TRBJ1-3; 9 bases map to TRBD1. Trimming took 4 bases from V and 2 from J; bases not matched to a gene: 9. CDR1 and CDR2 (germline): MGHRA, YSYEKL. The CDR3 runs 17 residues.

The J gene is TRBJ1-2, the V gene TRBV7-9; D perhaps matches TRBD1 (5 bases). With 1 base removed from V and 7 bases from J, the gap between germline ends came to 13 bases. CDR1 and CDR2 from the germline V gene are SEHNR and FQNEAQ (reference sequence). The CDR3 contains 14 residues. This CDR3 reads CASSLVGQGGGYTF. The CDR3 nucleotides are TGTGCCAGCAGCTTAGTCGGACAAGGCGGTGGCTACACCTTC.

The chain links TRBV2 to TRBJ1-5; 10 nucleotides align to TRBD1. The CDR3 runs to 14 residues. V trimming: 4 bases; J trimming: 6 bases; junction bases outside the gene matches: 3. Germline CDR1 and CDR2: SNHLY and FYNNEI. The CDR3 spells CASSGDRGLQPQHF. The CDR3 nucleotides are TGTGCCAGCAGTGGGGACAGGGGTCTTCAGCCCCAGCATTTT. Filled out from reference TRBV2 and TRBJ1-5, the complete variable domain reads EPEVTQTPSHQVTQMGQEVILRCVPISNHLYFYWYRQILGQKVEFLVSFYNNEISEKSEIFDDQFSVERPDGSNFTLKIRSTKLEDSAMYFCASSGDRGLQPQHFGDGTRLSIL.

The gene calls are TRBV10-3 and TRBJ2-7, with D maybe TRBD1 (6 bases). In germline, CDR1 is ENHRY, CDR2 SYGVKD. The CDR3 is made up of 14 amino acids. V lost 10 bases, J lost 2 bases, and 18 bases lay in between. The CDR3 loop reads CASRAQGHTYEQYF. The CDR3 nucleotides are TGTGCCAGCCGGGCCCAGGGACACACCTACGAGCAGTACTTC.

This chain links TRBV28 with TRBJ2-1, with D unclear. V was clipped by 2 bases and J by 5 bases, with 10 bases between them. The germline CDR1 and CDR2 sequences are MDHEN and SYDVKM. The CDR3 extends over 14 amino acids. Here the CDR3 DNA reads TGTGCCAGCAGTTTACTCCACGAGAACAATGAGCAGTTCTTC. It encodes CASSLLHENNEQFF.

The CDR3, as DNA: TGTGCCAGCTCACTGCCCGGGACGAACACCGGGGAGCTGTTTTTT. Protein product: CASSLPGTNTGELFF. The chain employs TRBV18 and TRBJ2-2; possible D gene TRBD2, 5 bases. The CDR3 runs to 15 residues. Germline V gene data show CDR1 as KGHSH and CDR2 as LQKENI. V was pared by 4 bases and J by 0 bases, with 9 bases between.

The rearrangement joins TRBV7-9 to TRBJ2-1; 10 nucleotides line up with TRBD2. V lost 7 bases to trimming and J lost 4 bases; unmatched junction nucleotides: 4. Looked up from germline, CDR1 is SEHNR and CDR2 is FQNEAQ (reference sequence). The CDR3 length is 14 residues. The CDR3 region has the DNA TGTGCCAGCACCGGGACTAGCGAATACAATGAGCAGTTCTTC. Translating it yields CASTGTSEYNEQFF. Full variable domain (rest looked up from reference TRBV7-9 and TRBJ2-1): DTGVSQNPRHKITKRGQNVTFRCDPISEHNRLYWYRQTLGQGPEFLTYFQNEAQLEKSRLLSDRFSAERPKGSFSTLEIQRTEQGDSAMYLCASTGTSEYNEQFFGPGTRLTVL.

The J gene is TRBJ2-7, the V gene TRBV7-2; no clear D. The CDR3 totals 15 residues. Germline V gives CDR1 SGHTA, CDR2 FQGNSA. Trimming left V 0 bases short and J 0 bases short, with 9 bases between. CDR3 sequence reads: CASSLAPGSSYEQYF. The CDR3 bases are TGTGCCAGCAGCTTAGCGCCAGGAAGCTCCTACGAGCAGTACTTC.

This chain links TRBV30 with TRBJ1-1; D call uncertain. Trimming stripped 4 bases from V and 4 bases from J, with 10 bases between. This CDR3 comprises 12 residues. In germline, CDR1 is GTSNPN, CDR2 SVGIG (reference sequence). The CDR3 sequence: CAWKIRGTEAFF. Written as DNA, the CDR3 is TGTGCCTGGAAGATTAGAGGCACTGAAGCTTTCTTT.